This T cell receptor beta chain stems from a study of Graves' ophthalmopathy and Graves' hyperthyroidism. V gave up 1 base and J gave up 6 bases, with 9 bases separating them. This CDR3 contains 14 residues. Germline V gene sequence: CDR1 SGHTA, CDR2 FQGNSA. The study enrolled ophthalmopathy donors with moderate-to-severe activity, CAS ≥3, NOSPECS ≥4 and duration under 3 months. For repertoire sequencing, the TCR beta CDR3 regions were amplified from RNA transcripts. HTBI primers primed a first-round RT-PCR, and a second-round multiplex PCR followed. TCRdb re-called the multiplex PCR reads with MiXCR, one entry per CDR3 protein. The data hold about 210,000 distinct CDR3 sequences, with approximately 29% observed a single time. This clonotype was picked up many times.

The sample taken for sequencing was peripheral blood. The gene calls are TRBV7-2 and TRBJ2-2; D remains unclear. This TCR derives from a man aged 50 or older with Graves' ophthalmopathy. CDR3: CASSLVSGSGELFF. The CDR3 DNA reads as TGTGCCAGCAGCTTAGTTTCGGGCTCCGGGGAGCTGTTTTTT.